This TCR beta chain was profiled in a study of CD8 T cells in ankylosing spondylitis. Broader study findings: Within ankylosing spondylitis blood, a TCR beta motif made up of seven to nine highly homologous variants appeared to be characteristic. Clones tied to disease were said to be significantly enriched in matched ankylosing spondylitis synovial fluid.

This clonotype showed up many times. Its antigen is not identified. Germline CDR1 is SGHDT and CDR2 is YYEEEE. The CDR3 consists of 14 residues. V lost 2 bases to trimming and J lost 15 bases, with 20 bases between them. Preparation of TCR beta libraries was done by quantitative 5'-RACE with molecular barcodes. Using its own MiXCR run on the 5' RACE reads, TCRdb lists one record per CDR3 protein. This table has fewer than 250,000 distinct CDR3 sequences, 10% to 13% appearing once. The clonotype comes from a male donor with ankylosing spondylitis or in good health (not recorded which). This chain uses TRBV5-6 with TRBJ1-4; D is perhaps TRBD1 (6 bases). Material for sequencing was blood, either unsorted or a sorted T cell fraction (not recorded which). CDR3 protein: CASSFQASRQGMFF. DNA of the CDR3: TGTGCCAGCAGCTTTCAAGCCAGCCGTCAGGGGATGTTTTTT. Full variable domain (remainder filled in from reference TRBV5-6 and TRBJ1-4): DAGVTQSPTHLIKTRGQQVTLRCSPKSGHDTVSWYQQALGQGPQFIFQYYEEEERQRGNFPDRFSGHQFPNYSSELNVNALLLGDSALYLCASSFQASRQGMFFGSGTQLSVL.